This is a list of T cell receptor beta chains from one sample in a study of blood T cell repertoires in COVID-19. Profiling relied on immunoSEQ multiplex PCR, and the TCRdb table lists in-frame clones only, not all of them. The sample has under 350,000 clones; roughly 91% are singletons. The sample comprised peripheral blood. These receptors were taken from a man in his forties with acute or convalescent COVID-19. Both conserved end residues are part of each CDR3. A D gene is named only where the DNA matches it firmly. The listing skips clone size in some rows; elsewhere it reads once, few, many or a size class.

D gene	J gene	V gene	clone size	CDR3 DNA	CDR3 protein
TRBD1	TRBJ2-1	TRBV11-3	.	TGTGCCAGCAGCTCGGGACAGGCCTCCTACAATGAGCAGTTCTTC	CASSSGQASYNEQFF
.	TRBJ1-2	TRBV19	.	TGTGCCAGTAGTAAGGATCTGGGACTCCTTTCGAACTATGGCTACACCTTC	CASSKDLGLLSNYGYTF
.	TRBJ2-3	TRBV5-4	.	TGTGCCAGCAGCTTGGGTCCCCAAGCTGCAGATACGCAGTATTTT	CASSLGPQAADTQYF
TRBD1	TRBJ1-2	TRBV10-3	.	TGTGCCATCAGCCCTTCCGACAGGGAGGAAGGCTACACCTTC	CAISPSDREEGYTF
.	TRBJ2-7	TRBV12-5	few	TGTGCTAGTGGTTGGGGGAGGCACGAGCAGTACTTC	CASGWGRHEQYF
TRBD2	TRBJ2-1	TRBV19	.	TGTGCCAGTAGTACAATAGCGGGGATCTCCTACAATGAGCAGTTCTTC	CASSTIAGISYNEQFF
.	TRBJ1-5	TRBV19	.	TGTGCCAGTAGCCCAAATGGGGTCTTGAGGGTTGTGCCCCAGCATTTT	CASSPNGVLRVVPQHF
TRBD1	TRBJ2-3	TRBV24-1	.	TGTGCCACCAGTGACCCTGGACAGGGAAATCCAGATACGCAGTATTTT	CATSDPGQGNPDTQYF
.	TRBJ2-7	TRBV19	.	TGTGCCGGGGCCCCCAAAACAGGGTACGAGCAGTACTTC	CAGAPKTGYEQYF
TRBD1	TRBJ2-1	TRBV5-4	.	TGTGCCAGCAGCCATCAAACTCGGACAGGTCACAATGAGCAGTTCTTC	CASSHQTRTGHNEQFF
TRBD2	TRBJ2-1	TRBV24-1	.	TGTGCCACCAGTGACCCGGGACTAGCGGGCCACAATGAGCAGTTCTTC	CATSDPGLAGHNEQFF
TRBD1	TRBJ1-1	TRBV2	.	TGTGCCAGCAGTGCTGTCACAGGGGCCGCTGAAGCTTTCTTT	CASSAVTGAAEAFF
TRBD1	TRBJ1-1	TRBV5-1	.	TGCGCCACCAAGAAGGGGGCCATGAACACTGAAGCTTTCTTT	CATKKGAMNTEAFF
TRBD1	TRBJ2-2	TRBV5-6	.	TGTGCCAGCAGCTCCCCGGGACAGACCCACTCCGGGGAGCTGTTTTTT	CASSSPGQTHSGELFF
.	TRBJ2-7	TRBV2	.	TGTGCCAGCAGCGACCGGGATTCTCTCTTCTACGAGCAGTACTTC	CASSDRDSLFYEQYF
.	TRBJ2-7	TRBV5-6	.	TGTGCCAGCAGCTTGGTCGTACCGACCGGACTTCGCGAGCAGTACTTC	CASSLVVPTGLREQYF
TRBD1	TRBJ2-7	TRBV28	.	TGTGCCAGCAGTACCAGCAGGGGGCTGGGGGAGCAGTACTTC	CASSTSRGLGEQYF
.	TRBJ1-1	TRBV6-5	.	TGTGCCAGCAGTTACTCGCTCGGGGTAGGCACTGAAGCTTTCTTT	CASSYSLGVGTEAFF
.	TRBJ1-1	TRBV14	.	TGTGCCAGCAGAGGCGGAAGGACTGAAGCTTTCTTT	CASRGGRTEAFF
.	TRBJ2-2	TRBV7-8	.	TGTGCCAGCAGTTCGGGGAACACCGGGGAGCTGTTTTTT	CASSSGNTGELFF
.	TRBJ2-3	TRBV14	.	TGTGCCAGCAGCCGAGGTGGGGGCGCACTTGAAAATACGCAGTATTTT	CASSRGGGALENTQYF
.	TRBJ2-5	TRBV5-1	.	TGCGCCAGCAGCCTTAACTTAGAGACCCAGTACTTC	CASSLNLETQYF
TRBD1	TRBJ2-1	TRBV18	once	TGTGCCAGCTCGCCCTCGACAGGGGGCCGGAATGAGCAGTTCTTC	CASSPSTGGRNEQFF
TRBD1	TRBJ2-7	TRBV15	.	TGTGCCACCAGCAGAGAGGGACAGGGCGACGAGCAGTACTTC	CATSREGQGDEQYF
.	TRBJ2-2	TRBV19	few	TGTGCCAGTAGGACAGAAGCGAACACCGGGGAGCTGTTTTTT	CASRTEANTGELFF
TRBD2	TRBJ2-2	TRBV19	.	TGTGCCAGTAGCGAGCGGGGGCTGGCCACCGGGGAGCTGTTTTTT	CASSERGLATGELFF
.	TRBJ2-6	TRBV19	.	TGTGCCAGTACCTCCCCCGGGGTTGGGGCCAACGTCCTGACTTTC	CASTSPGVGANVLTF
.	TRBJ1-2	TRBV6-5	.	TGTGCCAGCGGGAACGGGGGAAGGGACTACACCTTC	CASGNGGRDYTF
.	TRBJ2-3	TRBV11-2	once	TGTGCCAGCAGCCCGCGACTTGGAGCAGATACGCAGTATTTT	CASSPRLGADTQYF